The clone carrying this T cell receptor (beta chain) was detected only a few times. Between the trimmed V and J ends, which lost 2 bases and 4 bases, there was a span of 15 bases. Per the germline V gene, CDR1 is SEHNR and CDR2 is FQNEAQ (reference sequence). The CDR3 consists of 16 residues. Authors' processing steps: The assay estimated nucleated cells by amplifying reference gene primers. Data came from immunoSEQ multiplex PCR; TCRdb stores just in-frame clones and leaves some out. That table supplies the V and J calls and clone size; D and trimming were determined from the DNA. The sample consists of over 130,000 clones, 80% to 90% of them appearing once. The data belong to a study of blood T cell repertoires in COVID-19.

The rearrangement uses TRBV7-9 and TRBJ1-5, with a tentative D call TRBD1 (5 bases). The TCR was taken from a man in his 70s with acute or convalescent COVID-19. Sample: peripheral blood. CDR3 nucleotide sequence: TGTGCCAGCAGCTTAAGTCCGGGGGGTAGTAATCAGCCCCAGCATTTT. It yields the protein CASSLSPGGSNQPQHF.